These 17 T cell receptor beta chains were sequenced from one sample in a study of T cells after posttransplantation cyclophosphamide. Busulfan-fludarabine conditioning, marrow transplant, and cyclophosphamide on days +3 and +4 were administered. The assay was immunoSEQ multiplex PCR, and TCRdb's table has in-frame clones only and misses some. The sample holds fewer than 12,000 clones, 86% seen once. Sequencing used CD4+ T cells sorted from PBMCs, obtained after allogeneic stem cell transplant with posttransplant cyclophosphamide. All receptors come from a young adult male patient who received an allogeneic stem cell transplant from a related donor, was CMV-positive, and had acute GVHD only. The graft donor may account for some of the T cells.

This sequence joins TRBV7-3 and TRBJ2-1; no clear D gene. Germline values: CDR1 SGHTA, CDR2 FQGTGA. This CDR3 contains 17 residues. The V end lost 0 bases, the J end lost 0 bases, and 12 bases lay between the germline ends. CDR3 sequence reads: CASSLTVPVSSYNEQFF. The CDR3 DNA reads TGTGCCAGCAGCTTAACGGTCCCCGTCAGCTCCTACAATGAGCAGTTCTTC.

V is TRBV23-1 and J is TRBJ2-1; D may be TRBD2 (6 bases). TRBV23-1 is designated an ORF whose function remains uncertain. The CDR3 length is 16 residues. V lost 2 bases, J lost 6 bases, and 17 bases lay in between. CDR3 loop: CASSQRCAGLSNEQFF. The CDR3 bases are TGCGCCAGCAGTCAAAGGTGTGCCGGACTAAGCAATGAGCAGTTCTTC.

The chain combines TRBV18 with TRBJ2-5, with D hard to call. The germline V gene encodes CDR1 KGHSH and CDR2 LQKENI. The length of the CDR3 is 12 residues. With 1 base removed from V and 3 bases from J, the gap between germline ends came to 3 bases. The DNA of the CDR3 is TGTGCCAGCTCACCACTTAAAGAGACCCAGTACTTC. Translating gives CASSPLKETQYF.

The chain joins TRBV5-4 to TRBJ2-5; D is possibly TRBD1 (6 bases). Germline assignment: CDR1 SGHNT and CDR2 YYREEE (reference sequence). The CDR3 sequence is 14 residues long. V was trimmed by 0 bases and J by 1 base, leaving 7 bases between them. CDR3 in DNA: TGTGCCAGCAGCTTGGGGACAGTCCAAGAGACCCAGTACTTC. It specifies CASSLGTVQETQYF.

The chain employs TRBV19 and TRBJ1-5, with 11 bases fitting TRBD1. This CDR3 contains 14 residues. Germline CDR1 is LNHDA and CDR2 is SQIVND (reference sequence). The junction had 6 bases not matched to a gene; V was cut back by 10 bases and J by 4 bases. Written as DNA, the CDR3 is TGTGCCACCGAGGACAGGGGGCTAAATCAGCCCCAGCATTTT. Its translation: CATEDRGLNQPQHF.

V gene TRBV7-6 combines with J gene TRBJ2-7, with 8 positions matching TRBD1. This CDR3 spans 15 amino acids. The trim removed 5 bases at V and 4 bases at J, leaving 10 bases unmatched. Germline lookup yields CDR1 SGHVS and CDR2 FNYEAQ. The CDR3 is CASSQGQGVSYEQYF. The CDR3 DNA is TGTGCCAGCAGCCAAGGACAGGGCGTTTCTTACGAGCAGTACTTC. The variable domain in full, with the rest retrieved from reference TRBV7-6 and TRBJ2-7, is GAGVSQSPRYKVTKRGQDVALRCDPISGHVSLYWYRQALGQGPEFLTYFNYEAQQDKSGLPNDRFSAERPEGSISTLTIQRTEQRDSAMYRCASSQGQGVSYEQYFGPGTRLTVT.

The chain carries TRBV28 and TRBJ1-2; TRBD1 is a possible D gene (5 bases). CDR1 and CDR2 from the germline V gene are MDHEN and SYDVKM. V was shortened by 1 base and J by 3 bases, with 6 bases between the two germline ends. CDR3 length equals 13 residues. CDR3 sequence: CASSLSGYYGYTF. The CDR3 DNA is TGTGCCAGCAGTTTATCAGGGTACTATGGCTACACCTTC.

This chain uses TRBV2 with TRBJ1-5; 9 bases agree with TRBD1. Germline loops: CDR1 SNHLY, CDR2 FYNNEI. The V gene end was trimmed by 6 bases and the J gene end by 7 bases; junction bases not matched to a gene: 1. The CDR3 covers 12 residues. The CDR3 coding sequence is TGTGCCAGCAGGGACAGGGGACAGCCCCAGCATTTT. Its protein product is CASRDRGQPQHF.

The V and J genes are TRBV18 and TRBJ2-7, with D maybe TRBD1 (7 bases). The CDR3 spans 14 residues. The V end lost 3 bases, the J end lost 7 bases, and 16 bases lay between the germline ends. Looked up from germline, CDR1 is KGHSH and CDR2 is LQKENI. CDR3 protein: CASSPGAGGYEQYF. The CDR3 DNA is TGTGCCAGCTCACCGGGGGCAGGGGGGTATGAGCAGTACTTC.

Written as DNA, the CDR3 is TGCGCCAGCAGCTTTAGCGGGGGGGCCGGCGAGCAGTACTTC. Protein product: CASSFSGGAGEQYF. The gene calls are TRBV5-1 and TRBJ2-7, with 11 bases lining up with TRBD2. Germline CDR1 SGHRS, CDR2 YFSETQ. This CDR3 spans 14 amino acids. The V and J ends lost 2 bases and 6 bases, in that order; junction bases with no gene match: 4.

This clone was counted only a few times. The chain uses TRBV6-5 and TRBJ1-5; possible D gene TRBD1, 6 bases. Germline V gives CDR1 MNHEY, CDR2 SVGAGI. This CDR3 has 13 amino acids. V was trimmed by 5 bases and J by 7 bases, leaving 12 bases between them. CDR3 nucleotide sequence: TGTGCCAGCAGTGGAAACAGGGCCCAGCCCCAGCATTTT. Its protein is CASSGNRAQPQHF.

The V gene is TRBV29-1, the J gene TRBJ2-5; perhaps TRBD1 as D (5 bases). Trimming took 0 bases from V and 5 from J, leaving 13 bases between them. CDR3 size: 14 residues. Per germline, CDR1 SQVTM and CDR2 ANQGSEA. This CDR3 reads CSVEDRGPGETQYF. CDR3 in DNA: TGCAGCGTTGAAGATCGAGGACCAGGGGAGACCCAGTACTTC.

The rearrangement uses TRBV6-5 and TRBJ1-3; D unclear. V lost 6 bases to trimming and J lost 4 bases, with 16 bases between them. The germline V gene encodes CDR1 MNHEY and CDR2 SVGAGI. The CDR3 sequence is 15 residues long. CDR3 DNA: TGTGCCAGCAGCCCGACTGAATCCGGGGGAAACACCATATATTTT. It is translated as CASSPTESGGNTIYF.

Comments on this clone: The junction differs from germline at one of its ends, possibly a read error. The J gene is TRBJ2-7, the V gene TRBV2; possibly TRBD1 for D (5 bases). Germline V CDR1 and CDR2: SNHLY, FYNNEI. The CDR3 runs to 12 residues. The chain's CDR3 is CASKLDSAISNF. The CDR3 DNA is TGTGCCAGTAAACTTGACAGTGCCATTTCGAACTTC.

This rearrangement joins TRBV7-8 to TRBJ1-2, with TRBD1 as a possible D gene (6 bases). This CDR3 region has 16 residues. The germline V gene has CDR1 SGHVS and CDR2 FQNEAQ. V lost 2 bases to trimming and J lost 4 bases, with 17 bases between them. This CDR3 reads CASSLLGRGVSYGYTF. CDR3 bases: TGTGCCAGCAGCTTATTGGGCAGGGGAGTTTCCTATGGCTACACCTTC.

V and J are TRBV9 and TRBJ2-7; D is perhaps TRBD1 (6 bases). V shed 3 bases and J shed 6 bases, with 10 bases lying between them. Germline lookup yields CDR1 SGDLS and CDR2 YYNGEE. The CDR3 loop spans 12 amino acids. CDR3 sequence: CASSAPGAEQYF. The CDR3 coding sequence is TGTGCCAGCAGCGCCCCAGGGGCCGAGCAGTACTTC.

Concerning this clone itself: The junction and the germline gene differ at one end; a read error may be behind it. Other DNA sequences in this sample translate to the same CDR3. V and J are TRBV5-6 and TRBJ1-6; 10 nucleotides agree with TRBD1. The CDR3 runs to 15 residues. Germline CDR1 reads SGHDT; CDR2 reads YYEEEE. CDR3 amino acids: CASSSAGTGDSPLHF. DNA of the CDR3: TGTGCCAGCAGCTCCGCCGGGACAGGGGATTCCCCCCTCCACTTT.